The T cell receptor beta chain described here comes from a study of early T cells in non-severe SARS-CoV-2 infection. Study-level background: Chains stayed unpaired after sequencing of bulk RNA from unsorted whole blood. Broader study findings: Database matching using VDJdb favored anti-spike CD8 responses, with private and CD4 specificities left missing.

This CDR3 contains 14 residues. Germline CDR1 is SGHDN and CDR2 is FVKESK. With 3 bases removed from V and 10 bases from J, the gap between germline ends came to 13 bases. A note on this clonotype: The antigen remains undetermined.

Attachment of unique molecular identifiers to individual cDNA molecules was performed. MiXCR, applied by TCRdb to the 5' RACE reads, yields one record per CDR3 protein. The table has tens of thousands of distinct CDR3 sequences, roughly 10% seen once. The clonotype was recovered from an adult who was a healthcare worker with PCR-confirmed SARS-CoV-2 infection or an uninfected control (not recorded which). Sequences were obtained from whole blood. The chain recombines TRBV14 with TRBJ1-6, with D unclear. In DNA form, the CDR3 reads TGTGCCAGCAGCCAGGCCCGGAGATTCTCACCCCTCCACTTT. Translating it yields CASSQARRFSPLHF.